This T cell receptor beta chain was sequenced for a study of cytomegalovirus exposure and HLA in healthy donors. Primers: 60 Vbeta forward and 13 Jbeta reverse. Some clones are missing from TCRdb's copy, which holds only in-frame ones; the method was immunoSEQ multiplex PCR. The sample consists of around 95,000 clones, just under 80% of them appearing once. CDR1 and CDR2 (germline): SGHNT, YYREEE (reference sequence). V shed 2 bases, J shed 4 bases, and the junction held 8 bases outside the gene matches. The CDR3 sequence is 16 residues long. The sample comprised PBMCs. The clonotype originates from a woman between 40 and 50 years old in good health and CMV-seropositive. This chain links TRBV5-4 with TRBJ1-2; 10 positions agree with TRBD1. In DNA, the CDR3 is TGTGCCAGCAGCTTTCCGGGACAGGGGTGGGGCTATGGCTACACCTTC. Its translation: CASSFPGQGWGYGYTF.